This T cell receptor (beta chain) was obtained from a study of cytomegalovirus exposure and HLA in healthy donors. Looking at the study overall: Ancestry clustering placed around 80% of about 400 genotyped donors in the Caucasian-associated cluster. Broader study findings: In an earlier analysis, in 587 donors, most V segments appeared productive either ~90% or ~30% of the time. The Asian-associated ancestry cluster reportedly had fewer N-insertions than the approximately 700-donor mean in a later analysis. The authors listed some 150 TCR beta chains as cytomegalovirus-associated.

The study ran its PCR with 60 Vbeta and 13 Jbeta primers. The repertoire was sequenced with immunoSEQ multiplex PCR; TCRdb's copy has only in-frame clones and lacks some. The sample lists 150,000 to 200,000 clones, around 80% occurring once. This clone was counted once. Its antigen is not identified. Sequenced material: PBMCs. This TCR was sampled from a woman aged 35 to 49 in good health and CMV-seropositive.

The CDR3 sequence is CASSSGGGSYEQYF. The CDR3 DNA follows: TGTGCCAGCAGCTCGGGTGGGGGGTCCTACGAGCAGTACTTC. The V call is TRBV13, the J call TRBJ2-7; TRBD2 might be the D (6 bases). Germline values: CDR1 PRHDT, CDR2 FYEKMQ (reference sequence). The V gene lost 4 bases and the J gene lost 1 base, with 11 bases spanning the gap. This CDR3 has 14 residues. Together with reference TRBV13 and TRBJ2-7, the CDR3 gives the full variable domain: AAGVIQSPRHLIKEKRETATLKCYPIPRHDTVYWYQQGPGQDPQFLISFYEKMQSDKGSIPDRFSAQQFSDYHSELNMSSLELGDSALYFCASSSGGGSYEQYFGPGTRLTVT.